These 17 T cell receptor beta chains were sequenced from one sample in a study of T cell responses to AZD1222 COVID-19 vaccine. This table comes from immunoSEQ multiplex PCR, and its TCRdb copy is limited to in-frame clones, with some not included. The sample yields around 56,000 clones, roughly 90% seen once. Source: peripheral blood, taken 28 days after the second AZD1222 dose. These TCRs come from an adult who received the AZD1222 COVID-19 vaccine.

The chain couples TRBV5-8 to TRBJ2-3; D might be TRBD2 (6 bases). Trimming shortened V by 2 bases and J by 4 bases, and 14 bases separated the two germline ends. CDR1 is SGHTS, CDR2 YDEGEE, per germline. The length of the CDR3 is 15 residues. The CDR3 region has the DNA TGTGCCAGCAGCTTTGGTGGGAGGCTGCCAGATACGCAGTATTTT. It is translated as CASSFGGRLPDTQYF.

Here the CDR3 DNA reads TGTGCCAGCAGCCCGCAGCTGCCAGGTGGGAACACTGAAGCTTTCTTT. This encodes CASSPQLPGGNTEAFF. The chain carries TRBV7-6 and TRBJ1-1, with unresolved D. V was trimmed by 5 bases and J by 1 base, leaving 17 bases between them. CDR1 and CDR2 from the germline V gene are SGHVS and FNYEAQ. CDR3 length equals 16 residues.

The chain combines TRBV10-3 with TRBJ2-7; 9 bases agree with TRBD2. The junction had 6 bases not matched to a gene; V was cut back by 2 bases and J by 7 bases. Looked up from germline, CDR1 is ENHRY and CDR2 is SYGVKD. The CDR3 loop spans 14 amino acids. In DNA, the CDR3 is TGTGCCATCAGTGAGATTAGCGGGAGAGGAGAGCAGTACTTC. Its protein is CAISEISGRGEQYF.

The chain uses TRBV24-1 and TRBJ1-1; no definite D call. Germline V gene data show CDR1 as KGHDR and CDR2 as SFDVKD. With 7 bases removed from V and 0 bases from J, the gap between germline ends came to 8 bases. This CDR3 is built from 13 residues. The CDR3 DNA reads as TGTGCCACCAGGGGCAGTATGAACACTGAAGCTTTCTTT. Protein: CATRGSMNTEAFF.

This chain joins TRBV11-2 and TRBJ2-5; 8 bases are shared with TRBD2. Looked up from germline, CDR1 is SGHAT and CDR2 is FQNNGV. This CDR3 is 16 amino acids long. The junction had 11 bases not matched to a gene; V was cut back by 3 bases and J by 5 bases. In DNA form, the CDR3 reads TGTGCCAGCAGCTTTCTGACGGCGGGAGGCGGGGAGACCCAGTACTTC. Its translation: CASSFLTAGGGETQYF.

The chain employs TRBV9 and TRBJ2-5; 9 nucleotides align to TRBD2. CDR1 is SGDLS, CDR2 YYNGEE, per germline. Trimming removed 2 bases from V and 5 bases from J; junction bases left unmatched: 7. This CDR3 region has 15 residues. The CDR3 DNA is TGTGCCAGCAGCGTTAGCGGGAGCGCTGAGGAGACCCAGTACTTC. Its protein is CASSVSGSAEETQYF.

This clone appeared once. The DNA for the CDR3 is TGCAGCGCCATCAAGCGGGAGGGCTACAATGAGCAGTTCTTC. Amino acids: CSAIKREGYNEQFF. The rearrangement joins TRBV29-1 to TRBJ2-1; 10 nucleotides align to TRBD2. Germline CDR1 is SQVTM and CDR2 is ANQGSEA. J gave up 3 bases and V 7 bases, and 6 bases lay outside the gene matches. The CDR3 contains 14 residues.

This chain links TRBV6-5 with TRBJ2-3; TRBD1 might be the D (6 bases). The germline CDR1 and CDR2 sequences are MNHEY and SVGAGI. The V gene lost 2 bases and the J gene lost 3 bases, with 12 bases spanning the gap. This CDR3 has 15 residues. Written as DNA, the CDR3 is TGTGCCAGCAGTTACATTGCAGGGGTAACAGATACGCAGTATTTT. It codes for CASSYIAGVTDTQYF.

The chain recombines TRBV4-3 with TRBJ2-3; D is possibly TRBD2 (6 bases). The CDR3 length is 15 residues. CDR1 is LGHNA, CDR2 YSLEER, per germline. Trimming removed 0 bases at V and 4 bases at J, with 11 bases between. The CDR3 here is CASSQEVGGADTQYF. CDR3 in DNA: TGCGCCAGCAGCCAAGAGGTCGGAGGGGCAGATACGCAGTATTTT.

The rearrangement uses TRBV3-1 (or the pseudogene TRBV3-2) and TRBJ1-3; no reliable D call. The CDR3 is 15 residues long. Trimming took 1 base from V and 0 from J, leaving 7 bases between them. Germline CDR1 is LGHDT and CDR2 is YNNKEL (reference sequence). CDR3 bases: TGTGCCAGCAGCCAAGGGCCGTTCTCTGGAAACACCATATATTTT. It is translated as CASSQGPFSGNTIYF.

V and J are TRBV6-5 and TRBJ2-7; 7 positions match TRBD2. The CDR3 spans 13 residues. Germline V gives CDR1 MNHEY, CDR2 SVGAGI. The junction had 7 bases not matched to a gene; V was cut back by 8 bases and J by 3 bases. DNA of the CDR3: TGTGCCAGCTGGGACTATATGAACTACGAGCAGTACTTC. Residues: CASWDYMNYEQYF.

This clone was counted once. V is TRBV7-2 and J is TRBJ2-3, with TRBD1 matching 9 bases. This CDR3 has 16 amino acids. CDR1 is SGHTA and CDR2 is FQGNSA in the germline V gene. V shed 5 bases and J 7 bases; nucleotides not matched to a gene: 13. CDR3 sequence reads: CASSLNPGQGKNTQYF. CDR3 DNA sequence: TGTGCCAGCAGCCTCAATCCGGGACAGGGCAAAAATACGCAGTATTTT.

The V call is TRBV7-9, the J call TRBJ2-7; tentative D call: TRBD1 (5 bases). The length of the CDR3 is 16 residues. Germline values: CDR1 SEHNR, CDR2 FQNEAQ (reference sequence). The V end was cut by 2 bases, the J end by 2 bases, with 16 bases between. The CDR3 bases are TGTGCCAGCAGCTTAATGGGTCGGGCAGGGACCTACGAGCAGTACTTC. Amino acid sequence: CASSLMGRAGTYEQYF.

V is TRBV14 and J is TRBJ2-2, with 8 bases that match TRBD2. V gave up 4 bases and J gave up 4 bases; unmatched junction bases: 5. The length of the CDR3 is 15 residues. CDR1 is SGHDN and CDR2 is FVKESK in the germline V gene. CDR3 amino acids: CASSRAREGTGELFF. The CDR3 region has the DNA TGTGCCAGCAGCCGCGCCCGGGAGGGCACCGGGGAGCTGTTTTTT.

This chain connects TRBV30 to TRBJ1-6, with a weak D call TRBD1 (5 bases). Per the germline V gene, CDR1 is GTSNPN and CDR2 is SVGIG (reference sequence). The germline V and J ends were trimmed by 8 bases and 7 bases, with 15 bases remaining between them. The CDR3 is made up of 13 amino acids. The CDR3 region is CAGQGPGNSPLHF. The CDR3 DNA follows: TGTGCCGGACAAGGTCCGGGGAATTCACCCCTCCACTTT.

The chain combines TRBV11-3 with TRBJ2-3, with a tentative D call TRBD1 (5 bases). Germline V gene data show CDR1 as SGHNT and CDR2 as YENEEA. The CDR3 spans 15 residues. The germline V and J ends were trimmed by 3 bases and 2 bases, with 12 bases remaining between them. The CDR3 DNA sequence: TGTGCCAGCAGCTTCGGACAAGGCCTCACAGATACGCAGTATTTT. Translated, it gives CASSFGQGLTDTQYF. The variable domain in full, with the rest retrieved from reference TRBV11-3 and TRBJ2-3, is EAGVVQSPRYKIIEKKQPVAFWCNPISGHNTLYWYLQNLGQGPELLIRYENEEAVDDSQLPKDRFSAERLKGVDSTLKIQPAELGDSAVYLCASSFGQGLTDTQYFGPGTRLTVL.

The CDR3 nucleotides are TGTGCCAGCAGTGAAGCCCAGCCCTCCTACGAGCAGTACTTC. Its translation: CASSEAQPSYEQYF. This rearrangement joins TRBV6-1 to TRBJ2-7; D ambiguous. Germline loops: CDR1 MNHNS, CDR2 SASEGT. The CDR3 extends over 14 amino acids. The V gene lost 0 bases and the J gene lost 0 bases, with 6 bases spanning the gap.